Presented here are 20 T cell receptor beta chains from one specimen sequenced in a study of cytomegalovirus exposure and HLA in healthy donors. PCR was performed using 60 Vbeta and 13 Jbeta primers. Sequencing used immunoSEQ multiplex PCR; TCRdb keeps in-frame clones, though not all of them. The sample carries around 100,000 clones, about three quarters recorded once. The sequencing sample was made of PBMCs. These TCRs come from a man between 35 and 55 years old in good health and CMV-seronegative.

This clone was counted only a few times. CDR3 region: CASSVGASHRANEKLFF. CDR3 nucleotides: TGTGCCAGCTCCGTGGGGGCCTCTCACCGGGCTAATGAAAAACTGTTTTTT. The rearrangement joins TRBV5-4 to TRBJ1-4; the D gene is possibly TRBD1 (6 bases). Germline V CDR1 and CDR2: SGHNT, YYREEE (reference sequence). Trimming stripped 7 bases from V and 3 bases from J, with 22 bases between. CDR3 length: 17 amino acids.

The rearrangement uses TRBV27 and TRBJ2-1; 8 bases match TRBD1. This CDR3 is built from 14 residues. Germline lookup yields CDR1 MNHEY and CDR2 SMNVEV (reference sequence). V was clipped by 8 bases and J by 6 bases; unmatched bases: 9. The CDR3 DNA follows: TGTGCCAGCTTAGTGGGACAGGCTGGCAATGAGCAGTTCTTC. Protein product: CASLVGQAGNEQFF.

This clone was detected only a few times. The CDR3 region is CASSLFGTGINSNQPQHF. The CDR3, as DNA: TGTGCCAGCAGCCTCTTTGGGACAGGGATTAATAGCAATCAGCCCCAGCATTTT. V gene TRBV28 combines with J gene TRBJ1-5; 9 bases agree with TRBD1. Germline loops: CDR1 MDHEN, CDR2 SYDVKM. The CDR3 is 18 residues long. V was pared by 6 bases and J by 0 bases, with 12 bases of the junction left unmatched. The complete variable domain, with remaining parts taken from reference TRBV28 and TRBJ1-5, reads DVKVTQSSRYLVKRTGEKVFLECVQDMDHENMFWYRQDPGLGLRLIYFSYDVKMKEKGDIPEGYSVSREKKERFSLILESASTNQTSMYLCASSLFGTGINSNQPQHFGDGTRLSIL.

The chain employs TRBV5-1 and TRBJ2-5; D uncertain. CDR3 size: 13 residues. Per germline, CDR1 SGHRS and CDR2 YFSETQ. Trimming stripped 5 bases from V and 5 bases from J, with 13 bases between. CDR3 protein: CASSYDLWETQYF. Here the CDR3 DNA reads TGCGCCAGCAGTTACGACTTGTGGGAGACCCAGTACTTC.

This clone was recorded once. The gene calls are TRBV9 and TRBJ1-2; 12 nucleotides align to TRBD1. This CDR3 has 15 residues. In germline, CDR1 is SGDLS, CDR2 YYNGEE. V was clipped by 9 bases and J by 5 bases; unmatched bases: 11. CDR3 bases: TGTGCCAACACCCCGGGACAGGGGGCGAGGTATGGCTACACCTTC. Protein: CANTPGQGARYGYTF.

This chain uses TRBV7-8 with TRBJ2-7, with D possibly TRBD2 on 6 matching bases. V lost 5 bases and J 0 bases, leaving 17 bases between the germline ends. Germline CDR1 SGHVS, CDR2 FQNEAQ. This CDR3 region has 16 residues. The chain's CDR3 is CASSGRGRGSSYEQYF. The CDR3 bases are TGTGCCAGCAGCGGGCGCGGGCGGGGAAGCTCCTACGAGCAGTACTTC. The variable domain in full, with the rest retrieved from reference TRBV7-8 and TRBJ2-7, is GAGVSQSPRYKVAKRGQDVALRCDPISGHVSLFWYQQALGQGPEFLTYFQNEAQLDKSGLPSDRFFAERPEGSVSTLKIQRTQQEDSAVYLCASSGRGRGSSYEQYFGPGTRLTVT.

The gene calls are TRBV13 and TRBJ2-3, with 9 positions matching TRBD1. The trim removed 4 bases at V and 6 bases at J, leaving 8 bases unmatched. Germline V lookup: CDR1 PRHDT, CDR2 FYEKMQ (reference sequence). The CDR3 has 15 amino acids. The CDR3 coding sequence is TGTGCCAGCAGCTCCGCACAGGGGGCGGGGGATACGCAGTATTTT. Encoded protein: CASSSAQGAGDTQYF. The full variable domain, with the rest looked up from reference TRBV13 and TRBJ2-3, is AAGVIQSPRHLIKEKRETATLKCYPIPRHDTVYWYQQGPGQDPQFLISFYEKMQSDKGSIPDRFSAQQFSDYHSELNMSSLELGDSALYFCASSSAQGAGDTQYFGPGTRLTVL.

This clone was seen only a few times. The genes are TRBV5-1 and TRBJ1-4; D is possibly TRBD1 (6 bases). The CDR3 has 16 amino acids. The V and J ends lost 4 bases and 8 bases respectively, with 21 bases between them. Germline V CDR1 and CDR2: SGHRS, YFSETQ. The CDR3 spells CASSPGGARKREKLFF. The DNA for the CDR3 is TGCGCCAGCAGCCCGGGGGGGGCCCGGAAAAGAGAAAAACTGTTTTTT.

The chain is built from TRBV2 and TRBJ2-1; D may be TRBD1 (6 bases). CDR1 is SNHLY and CDR2 is FYNNEI in the germline V gene. The CDR3 has 15 residues. V shed 6 bases and J shed 2 bases, with 14 bases lying between them. The CDR3: CASSEESGAYNEQFF. The CDR3 bases are TGTGCCAGCAGCGAGGAGTCAGGGGCCTACAATGAGCAGTTCTTC.

The chain has TRBV5-1 and TRBJ2-5; a weak D match, TRBD1 (6 bases). V was cut by 3 bases and J by 4 bases, with 10 bases left in between. Germline CDR1 and CDR2: SGHRS and YFSETQ. CDR3 length equals 13 residues. CDR3 protein: CASSSGQPETQYF. CDR3 DNA: TGCGCCAGCAGCTCCGGACAGCCAGAGACCCAGTACTTC. Variable domain in full (rest from reference TRBV5-1 and TRBJ2-5): KAGVTQTPRYLIKTRGQQVTLSCSPISGHRSVSWYQQTPGQGLQFLFEYFSETQRNKGNFPGRFSGRQFSNSRSEMNVSTLELGDSALYLCASSSGQPETQYFGPGTRLLVL.

The chain combines TRBV5-1 with TRBJ1-2, with a weak D call TRBD1 (6 bases). The germline V gene has CDR1 SGHRS and CDR2 YFSETQ. Trimming removed 0 bases at V and 2 bases at J, with 14 bases between. This CDR3 is 16 amino acids long. CDR3 DNA: TGCGCCAGCAGCTTGGCCTTTTCAGGGGACAACTATGGCTACACCTTC. Its translation: CASSLAFSGDNYGYTF.

The V gene is TRBV4-1, the J gene TRBJ1-4; D gene ambiguous. The CDR3 totals 16 residues. From germline, CDR1 is MGHRA and CDR2 YSYEKL. Trimming left V 0 bases short and J 6 bases short, with 14 bases between. The DNA of the CDR3 is TGCGCCAGCAGCCAAGACGCGGACTTGGGGTATGAAAAACTGTTTTTT. It encodes CASSQDADLGYEKLFF.

The V gene is TRBV29-1, the J gene TRBJ2-1, with TRBD1 matching 9 bases. J was trimmed by 7 bases and V by 7 bases; bases with no gene match: 8. From germline, CDR1 is SQVTM and CDR2 ANQGSEA. This CDR3 is built from 13 residues. The CDR3 spells CSAHRGPGNEQFF. In DNA, the CDR3 is TGCAGCGCACACAGGGGGCCGGGAAATGAGCAGTTCTTC.

The V and J genes are TRBV2 and TRBJ2-3; D remains ambiguous. The CDR3 length is 14 residues. V shed 2 bases and J shed 2 bases, with 8 bases lying between them. Looked up from germline, CDR1 is SNHLY and CDR2 is FYNNEI. CDR3: CASSEFQITDTQYF. For the CDR3, the DNA is TGTGCCAGCAGTGAATTCCAAATCACAGATACGCAGTATTTT.

This clone came up a few times. The V call is TRBV6-4, the J call TRBJ2-7, with no clear D. The germline V gene has CDR1 MRHNA and CDR2 SNTAGT. The CDR3 is 13 residues long. Trimming shortened V by 9 bases and J by 0 bases, and 12 bases separated the two germline ends. CDR3 amino acids: CASSQEHSYEQYF. CDR3 coding DNA: TGTGCCAGTTCCCAGGAACACTCCTACGAGCAGTACTTC.

This chain links TRBV2 with TRBJ1-5, with TRBD1 identical over 8 bases. V dropped 2 bases and J dropped 5; count of bases not matched to a gene: 11. The germline V gene encodes CDR1 SNHLY and CDR2 FYNNEI. The length of the CDR3 is 17 residues. CDR3 residues: CASSEWVPGQVYQPQHF. CDR3 coding DNA: TGTGCCAGCAGTGAATGGGTGCCGGGACAGGTCTATCAGCCCCAGCATTTT.

The sample holds a few counts of this clone. The chain is built from TRBV10-3 and TRBJ2-5, with D possibly TRBD2 on 6 matching bases. Looked up from germline, CDR1 is ENHRY and CDR2 is SYGVKD. V lost 6 bases and J lost 1, with 6 bases in between. This CDR3 spans 12 amino acids. The CDR3 loop reads CAISGGQETQYF. The CDR3 nucleotides are TGTGCCATCAGCGGGGGCCAAGAGACCCAGTACTTC.

The chain carries TRBV27 and TRBJ1-1, with 7 bases aligning to TRBD1. This CDR3 spans 15 amino acids. Looked up from germline, CDR1 is MNHEY and CDR2 is SMNVEV (reference sequence). J was trimmed by 4 bases and V by 5 bases; bases with no gene match: 10. CDR3 coding DNA: TGTGCCAGCAGTCAGACAGGGAGGCTCAGCACTGAAGCTTTCTTT. This sequence encodes CASSQTGRLSTEAFF.

The V and J genes are TRBV11-3 and TRBJ2-1; 9 bases are shared with TRBD1. The ends lost 5 bases at V and 12 bases at J; junction bases unmatched: 17. CDR3 size: 16 residues. Germline V CDR1 and CDR2: SGHNT, YENEEA. Here the CDR3 reads CASSQSGTGHPHGQFF. In DNA form, the CDR3 reads TGTGCCAGCAGCCAGTCAGGGACAGGGCACCCTCATGGGCAGTTCTTC.

This chain joins TRBV5-4 and TRBJ1-2; D perhaps matches TRBD1 (5 bases). Germline V lookup: CDR1 SGHNT, CDR2 YYREEE (reference sequence). The CDR3 runs to 15 residues. V shed 4 bases and J shed 2 bases, with 15 bases lying between them. The CDR3: CASSEGLRRNYGYTF. The DNA of the CDR3 is TGTGCCAGCAGCGAGGGACTACGAAGGAACTATGGCTACACCTTC.